This T cell receptor beta chain was recovered during a study of cytomegalovirus exposure and HLA in healthy donors. In the study overall: Earlier sequencing of 150 million to 200 million T cells yielded approximately 120 million unique TCR beta sequences. There were tens of millions of unique TCRs (from HLA-typed donors) in an early data release. Study results and limitations: With later analysis, a missense DCLRE1C variant became linked to TCR beta V- and J-gene trimming.

The primer mix had 60 Vbeta and 13 Jbeta primers. Original processing notes: Per a later analysis, the number of unique TCR beta chains was roughly 80 million, of which around 9.9 million were shared. Measured with immunoSEQ multiplex PCR; TCRdb has only the in-frame clones, and not every one. V and J calls and clone size follow that table, whereas D and trimming were derived from the DNA. The data contain 75,000 to 80,000 clones, around 80% of them seen just once; the ten biggest clones take up 9% to 14%. There are a few counts of this clone. The antigen remains undetermined. This CDR3 region has 17 residues. From germline, CDR1 is SGHDN and CDR2 FVKESK. With V trimmed by 3 bases and J by 4 bases, 9 bases remained unmatched.

The TCR sequence derives from a male donor in good health and CMV-seropositive. The sequencing sample was made of PBMCs. The gene calls are TRBV14 and TRBJ1-6; 7 bases line up with TRBD1. CDR3 loop: CASSQEGGAGYNSPLHF. Here the CDR3 DNA reads TGTGCCAGCAGCCAGGAAGGGGGCGCGGGATATAATTCACCCCTCCACTTT.